A selection of T cell receptor beta chains follows, all from one sample in a study of Graves' ophthalmopathy and Graves' hyperthyroidism. Each CDR3 protein gets one entry after TCRdb re-called the multiplex PCR reads with MiXCR. The sample lists hundreds of thousands of distinct CDR3 sequences, 20% to 25% occurring once. The specimen sequenced was peripheral blood. The receptor source for this set is a woman between 18 and 29 years old with stable Graves' hyperthyroidism. Some clones in this sample may be carry-over from other donors' samples. Each CDR3 is given with its conserved first and last residue. A D gene is named only where the DNA matches it firmly. A clone size is listed for some rows: how often the clone was seen (once, few, many), or a class if it is expanded.

j_call cdr3_length v_call d_call clone_size cdr3_nt cdr3_aa
TRBJ2-5 12 TRBV4-1 - many TGCGCCAGCAGCCAAGGGGAGGAGACCCAGTACTTC CASSQGEETQYF
TRBJ2-7 15 TRBV20-1 TRBD2 - TGCAGTGCCGGCACGGGGAGGGGAAGGTCCTACGAGCAGTACTTC CSAGTGRGRSYEQYF
TRBJ2-7 14 TRBV27 TRBD1 many TGTGCCAGCAGTGCCGGGACAGCAATCTACGAGCAGTACTTC CASSAGTAIYEQYF
TRBJ1-2 12 TRBV3-1 - - TGTGCCAGCAGCCAAGTAATCGGCGGCTACACCTTC CASSQVIGGYTF
TRBJ2-6 15 TRBV20-1 - many TGCAGTGCTAGCTCGGGGAGCTCTGGGGCCAACGTCCTGACTTTC CSASSGSSGANVLTF
TRBJ2-2 14 TRBV12-3/TRBV12-4 - few TGTGCCAGCAGTTTTAAGGGCCCCGCCGGGGAGCTGTTTTTT CASSFKGPAGELFF
TRBJ2-7 12 TRBV10-3 - many TGTGCCATCAGTGAGTCCATGTACGAGCAGTACTTC CAISESMYEQYF
TRBJ1-1 13 TRBV6-1 - once TGTGCCAGCAAGAACCAGGGCTACACTGAAGCTTTCTTT CASKNQGYTEAFF
TRBJ2-4 11 TRBV7-2 - many TGTGCCAGCCGTCTCGGAAACATTCAGTACTTC CASRLGNIQYF
TRBJ2-7 11 TRBV30 - few TGTGCCTGGAGTGGGGATTACGAGCAGTACTTC CAWSGDYEQYF
TRBJ2-5 14 TRBV24-1 TRBD1 many TGTGCCACCAGTGATGCCGGGACAGACGAGACCCAGTACTTC CATSDAGTDETQYF
TRBJ2-7 14 TRBV3-1 - - TGTGCCAGCAGCCAAGCGGCCCTGGCCTACGAGCAGTACTTC CASSQAALAYEQYF
TRBJ2-2 13 TRBV6-1 - - TGTGCCAGCAGTGCCCTTAGAGGCGGGGAGCTGTTTTTT CASSALRGGELFF
TRBJ1-2 13 TRBV6-1 - many TGTGCCAGCAGGTCCACAGCGTGGGGAAGCTACACCTTC CASRSTAWGSYTF
TRBJ2-7 15 TRBV20-1 TRBD2 many TGCAGTGCTAGAGAGCAGCCGGGGGGGATCTACGAGCAGTACTTC CSAREQPGGIYEQYF
TRBJ2-2 14 TRBV12-3/TRBV12-4 - many TGTGCCAGCTGCGAGACAGAAAACACCGGGGAGCTGTTTTTT CASCETENTGELFF
TRBJ2-5 15 TRBV7-9 TRBD1 many TGTGCCAGCAGCTTACCTCCGGGACAGGGGGAGACCCAGTACTTC CASSLPPGQGETQYF
TRBJ1-2 14 TRBV12-3/TRBV12-4 - - TGTGCCAGCAGTTATTTCGTCGCCTACTATGGCTACACCTTC CASSYFVAYYGYTF